These T cell receptor beta chains were read from a single sample in a study of identical twins. One entry per CDR3 protein, called by TCRdb with MiXCR from the 5' RACE reads. The sample has 550,000 to 700,000 distinct CDR3 sequences; 9% to 10% are singletons. The sample was also linked to a second study, of yellow fever vaccine responses in identical twins.

Sequenced sample: PBMCs. These TCRs come from a woman aged 18-29 years in good health. The CDR3 runs from the conserved cysteine through the conserved F or W. The D gene is left open where the match is weak. The size entry is marked missing in some rows and otherwise reads once, few, many or a size class.

cdr3_length | j_call | clone_size | d_call | v_call | cdr3_aa | cdr3_nt
14 | TRBJ2-3 | . | . | TRBV12-3/TRBV12-4 | CASSVARISDTQYF | TGTGCCAGCAGTGTAGCCCGAATCTCGGATACGCAGTATTTT
12 | TRBJ2-1 | . | . | TRBV2 | CASSEGLSGQFF | TGTGCCAGCAGTGAAGGACTTAGCGGGCAGTTCTTC
14 | TRBJ2-5 | few | . | TRBV4-2 | CASSQDSTQETQYF | TGTGCCAGCAGCCAAGATTCTACTCAAGAGACCCAGTACTTC
12 | TRBJ2-1 | . | . | TRBV2 | CASRAGYHEQFF | TGTGCCAGCAGAGCAGGGTATCATGAGCAGTTCTTC
11 | TRBJ2-3 | many | . | TRBV29-1 | CSVGLESTQYF | TGCAGCGTTGGCCTTGAGTCTACGCAGTATTTT
15 | TRBJ1-1 | . | . | TRBV23-1 | CASSPAPGRTTEAFF | TGCGCCAGCAGTCCTGCCCCAGGCAGGACCACTGAAGCTTTCTTT
14 | TRBJ2-4 | many | . | TRBV6-1 | CASSPLSFVVIQYF | TGTGCCAGCAGTCCTTTGAGTTTCGTCGTCATTCAGTACTTC
11 | TRBJ2-2 | many | . | TRBV12-3/TRBV12-4 | CASGNTGELFF | TGTGCCAGCGGGAACACCGGGGAGCTGTTTTTT
13 | TRBJ1-6 | . | TRBD1 | TRBV25-1 | CASMTGGNSPLHF | TGTGCCAGCATGACAGGGGGGAATTCACCCCTCCACTTT
15 | TRBJ1-2 | few | TRBD1 | TRBV11-2 | CASSTNGQGLGGYTF | TGTGCCAGCAGCACCAACGGACAGGGTTTGGGTGGCTACACCTTC
14 | TRBJ2-1 | few | TRBD1 | TRBV11-2 | CASSGQDPYNEQFF | TGTGCCAGCAGTGGACAGGACCCCTACAATGAGCAGTTCTTC
12 | TRBJ2-4 | . | . | TRBV29-1 | CSVEVTRGIQYF | TGCAGCGTTGAAGTCACCAGGGGCATTCAGTACTTC
14 | TRBJ2-5 | few | . | TRBV9 | CASSVGPGQETQYF | TGTGCCAGCAGCGTAGGTCCAGGTCAAGAGACCCAGTACTTC
18 | TRBJ2-3 | many | TRBD1 | TRBV5-5 | CASSFRDSESRSVATQYF | TGTGCCAGCAGCTTCCGGGACAGCGAGAGTCGGAGCGTGGCTACGCAGTATTTT
14 | TRBJ1-2 | few | TRBD1 | TRBV18 | CASSYGTDNYGYTF | TGTGCCAGCTCATACGGGACAGATAATTATGGCTACACCTTC
16 | TRBJ2-7 | . | . | TRBV7-2 | CASSLGPAVRILAGYF | TGTGCCAGCAGCTTAGGGCCGGCGGTTAGGATACTGGCGGGGTACTTC
13 | TRBJ2-5 | many | . | TRBV7-9 | CASSLYGAETQYF | TGTGCCAGCAGCTTATATGGGGCAGAGACCCAGTACTTC